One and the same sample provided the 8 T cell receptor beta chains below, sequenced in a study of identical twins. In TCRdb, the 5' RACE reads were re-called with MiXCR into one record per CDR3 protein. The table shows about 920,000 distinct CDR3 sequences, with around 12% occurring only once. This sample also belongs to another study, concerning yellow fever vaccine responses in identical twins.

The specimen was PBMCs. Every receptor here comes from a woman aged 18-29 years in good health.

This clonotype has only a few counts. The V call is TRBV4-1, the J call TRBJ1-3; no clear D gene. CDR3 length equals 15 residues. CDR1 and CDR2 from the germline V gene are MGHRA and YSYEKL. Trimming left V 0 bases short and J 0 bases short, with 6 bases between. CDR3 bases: TGCGCCAGCAGCCAAGATGTTTACTCTGGAAACACCATATATTTT. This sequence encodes CASSQDVYSGNTIYF.

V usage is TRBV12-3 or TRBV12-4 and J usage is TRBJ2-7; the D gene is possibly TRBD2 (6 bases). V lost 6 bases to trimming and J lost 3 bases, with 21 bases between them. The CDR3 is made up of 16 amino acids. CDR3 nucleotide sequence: TGTGCCAGCAGCCCGGGGGATCGGGCGGTCCTCTACGAGCAGTACGTC. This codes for CASSPGDRAVLYEQYV.

The CDR3 loop is CASSPDQASYNEQFF. DNA for the CDR3: TGCGCCAGCAGCCCTGACCAGGCGTCCTACAATGAGCAGTTCTTC. The chain is built from TRBV5-1 and TRBJ2-1; no definite D call. The V end lost 4 bases, the J end lost 1 base, and 12 bases lay between the germline ends. CDR1 is SGHRS and CDR2 is YFSETQ in the germline V gene. This CDR3 contains 15 residues.

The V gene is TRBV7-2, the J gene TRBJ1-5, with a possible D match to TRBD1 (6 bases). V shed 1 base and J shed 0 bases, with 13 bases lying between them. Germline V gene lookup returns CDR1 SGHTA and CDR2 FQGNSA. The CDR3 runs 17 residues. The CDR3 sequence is CASSLGPQGYSNQPQHF. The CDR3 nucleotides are TGTGCCAGCAGCTTAGGGCCACAGGGATATAGCAATCAGCCCCAGCATTTT.

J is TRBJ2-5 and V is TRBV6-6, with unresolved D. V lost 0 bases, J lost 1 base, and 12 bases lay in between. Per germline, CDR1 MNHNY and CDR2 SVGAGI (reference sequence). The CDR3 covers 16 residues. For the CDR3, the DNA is TGTGCCAGCAGTTACTCGTCGCAACCCTCCCAAGAGACCCAGTACTTC. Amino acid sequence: CASSYSSQPSQETQYF.

The CDR3 DNA reads as TGTGCCACCAGCAGAGATTTCGGACAGGACACTGGGGCCAACGTCCTGACTTTC. Translation gives CATSRDFGQDTGANVLTF. The chain links TRBV15 to TRBJ2-6; 7 bases align to TRBD1. Germline assignment: CDR1 LNHNV and CDR2 YYDKDF (reference sequence). Trimming at V came to 0 bases and at J to 2 bases, leaving 7 bases not matched to a gene. The CDR3 length is 18 residues.

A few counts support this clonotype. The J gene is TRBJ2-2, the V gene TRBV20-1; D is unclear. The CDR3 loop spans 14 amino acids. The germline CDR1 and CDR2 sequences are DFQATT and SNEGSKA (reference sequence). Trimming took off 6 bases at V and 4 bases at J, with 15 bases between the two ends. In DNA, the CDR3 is TGCAGTGCATGTAGCCCACCGGGCACCGGGGAGCTGTTTTTT. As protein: CSACSPPGTGELFF.

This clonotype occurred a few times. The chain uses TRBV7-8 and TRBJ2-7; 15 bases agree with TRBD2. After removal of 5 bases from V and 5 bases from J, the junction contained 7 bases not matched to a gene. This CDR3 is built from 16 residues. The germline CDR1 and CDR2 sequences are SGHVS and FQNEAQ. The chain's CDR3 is CASSLGLAGGLNEQYF. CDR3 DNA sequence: TGTGCCAGCAGCCTAGGACTAGCGGGAGGGCTAAACGAGCAGTACTTC.